A single sample is the source of the 17 T cell receptor beta chains below, sequenced in a study of blood T cell repertoires in COVID-19. TCRdb's table, derived via immunoSEQ multiplex PCR, lists solely in-frame clones and lacks some. Among fewer than 120,000 clones listed, roughly 87% were seen once. The sample taken for sequencing was peripheral blood. Source of these receptors: a human donor in a cohort sampled during active COVID-19.

CDR3 loop: CASSLGGQPNSPLHF. Here the CDR3 DNA reads TGCGCCAGCAGCTTGGGGGGACAGCCCAATTCACCCCTCCACTTT. The chain links TRBV5-1 to TRBJ1-6; 7 positions match TRBD1. The CDR3 length is 15 residues. V was pared by 0 bases and J by 7 bases, with 4 bases of the junction left unmatched. CDR1 SGHRS and CDR2 YFSETQ come from the germline V gene.

The chain joins TRBV24-1 to TRBJ2-1; 8 nucleotides agree with TRBD2. Unmatched junction bases numbered 13, after V lost 5 bases and J lost 8 bases. Germline V gives CDR1 KGHDR, CDR2 SFDVKD. This CDR3 comprises 16 residues. In DNA form, the CDR3 reads TGTGCCACCAGTGCTACCGGGACTAGTCTTCGCGATGAGCAGTTCTTC. Translation: CATSATGTSLRDEQFF.

This chain joins TRBV5-1 and TRBJ1-1, with D possibly TRBD1 on 6 matching bases. V was clipped by 3 bases and J by 5 bases, with 11 bases between them. The CDR3 has 13 residues. Germline lookup yields CDR1 SGHRS and CDR2 YFSETQ. The CDR3 DNA is TGCGCCAGCAGCTACCGGGACACAACTGAAGCTTTCTTT. Residues: CASSYRDTTEAFF.

About this clone: Within the sample, other DNA sequences also encode this same CDR3. CDR3 DNA: TGTGCCAGCAGCCCCATTGGGGGGGCGGCCGAAGCTTTCTTT. Translated, it gives CASSPIGGAAEAFF. The chain uses TRBV9 and TRBJ1-1; D perhaps matches TRBD1 (6 bases). V was cut by 4 bases and J by 8 bases, with 18 bases left in between. The length of the CDR3 is 14 residues. The V gene's germline CDR1 is SGDLS and CDR2 YYNGEE. Based on the CDR3 plus reference TRBV9 and TRBJ1-1, the full variable domain is DSGVTQTPKHLITATGQRVTLRCSPRSGDLSVYWYQQSLDQGLQFLIQYYNGEERAKGNILERFSAQQFPDLHSELNLSSLELGDSALYFCASSPIGGAAEAFFGQGTRLTVV.

This clone was found a few times. The chain carries TRBV28 and TRBJ2-1; 9 bases line up with TRBD1. J gave up 7 bases and V 7 bases, and 11 bases lay outside the gene matches. This CDR3 is 15 amino acids long. The germline gives CDR1 MDHEN, CDR2 SYDVKM. CDR3 sequence: CASIFFGTGNNEQFF. As DNA, the CDR3 is TGTGCCAGCATTTTCTTCGGGACAGGGAATAATGAGCAGTTCTTC.

This chain connects TRBV19 to TRBJ2-7, with D possibly matching TRBD1 (6 bases). In germline, CDR1 is LNHDA, CDR2 SQIVND (reference sequence). The V end lost 3 bases, the J end lost 6 bases, and 21 bases lay between the germline ends. This CDR3 contains 16 residues. The CDR3 loop is CASSILGGLLVGEQYF. DNA for the CDR3: TGTGCCAGTAGTATTCTAGGGGGATTACTGGTGGGCGAGCAGTACTTC.

The genes are TRBV5-4 and TRBJ2-2; D perhaps matches TRBD1 (6 bases). The length of the CDR3 is 15 residues. V lost 4 bases to trimming and J lost 2 bases, with 12 bases between them. Germline-derived CDR1 and CDR2 are SGHNT and YYREEE (reference sequence). The CDR3 nucleotides are TGTGCCAGCAGCGGGTCGGGACACAACACCGGGGAGCTGTTTTTT. Protein product: CASSGSGHNTGELFF.

The chain uses TRBV6-1 and TRBJ1-2, with D perhaps matching TRBD1 (5 bases). Trimming removed 3 bases from V and 8 bases from J, with 16 bases in between. This CDR3 has 14 amino acids. CDR1 is MNHNS, CDR2 SASEGT, per germline. The CDR3 DNA sequence: TGTGCCAGCAGTGACCCCGGGTCCAGGGAAGGCTACACCTTC. Its translation: CASSDPGSREGYTF.

The chain is built from TRBV7-9 and TRBJ1-4; D call uncertain. This CDR3 has 12 amino acids. The germline CDR1 and CDR2 sequences are SEHNR and FQNEAQ (reference sequence). Trimming cost V 3 bases and J 4 bases, with 3 bases left between them. CDR3 loop: CASSFRNEKLFF. The CDR3, as DNA: TGTGCCAGCAGCTTTCGTAATGAAAAACTGTTTTTT.

This clone has a single count. This sequence joins TRBV6-6 and TRBJ2-1; 9 nucleotides match TRBD2. V lost 0 bases to trimming and J lost 7 bases; unmatched junction nucleotides: 4. Germline V gene data show CDR1 as MNHNY and CDR2 as SVGAGI (reference sequence). CDR3 length: 15 amino acids. The CDR3 sequence: CASSYSSGRKNEQFF. CDR3 in DNA: TGTGCCAGCAGTTACTCTAGCGGGAGAAAGAATGAGCAGTTCTTC.

The chain is built from TRBV29-1 and TRBJ2-2; the D gene is possibly TRBD2 (6 bases). The V gene lost 1 base and the J gene lost 4 bases, with 10 bases spanning the gap. CDR1 SQVTM and CDR2 ANQGSEA come from the germline V gene. This CDR3 has 14 amino acids. The CDR3 sequence: CSVEGGVPTGELFF. For the CDR3, the DNA is TGCAGCGTTGAAGGCGGGGTCCCCACCGGGGAGCTGTTTTTT.

V usage is TRBV2 and J usage is TRBJ1-2; D gene ambiguous. Germline V gene lookup returns CDR1 SNHLY and CDR2 FYNNEI. CDR3 size: 13 residues. Trimming took 3 bases from V and 9 from J, leaving 14 bases between them. This CDR3 is CASSDIRPGSYTF. In DNA form, the CDR3 reads TGTGCCAGCAGTGATATCCGGCCGGGTAGCTACACCTTC. The full variable domain, in which reference TRBV2 and TRBJ1-2 provide the parts outside the CDR3, is EPEVTQTPSHQVTQMGQEVILRCVPISNHLYFYWYRQILGQKVEFLVSFYNNEISEKSEIFDDQFSVERPDGSNFTLKIRSTKLEDSAMYFCASSDIRPGSYTFGSGTRLTVV.

V and J are TRBV5-1 and TRBJ1-3, with D hard to call. This CDR3 is built from 16 residues. Germline-derived CDR1 and CDR2 are SGHRS and YFSETQ. Trimming left V 0 bases short and J 0 bases short, with 10 bases between. In DNA form, the CDR3 reads TGCGCCAGCAGCTTGGATGGAGGACTCTCTGGAAACACCATATATTTT. Protein: CASSLDGGLSGNTIYF.

This clone was counted a single time. The chain employs TRBV20-1 and TRBJ1-1; no clear D. Germline V gene sequence: CDR1 DFQATT, CDR2 SNEGSKA (reference sequence). This CDR3 has 11 amino acids. CDR3 DNA sequence: TGCAGCACTACTCGGATCACTGAAGCTTTCTTT. This encodes CSTTRITEAFF.

This clone appeared a single time. The chain is built from TRBV9 and TRBJ1-2, with no clear D. Trimming cost V 4 bases and J 4 bases, with 11 bases left between them. CDR1 and CDR2 (germline): SGDLS, YYNGEE. The CDR3 is 13 residues long. The DNA of the CDR3 is TGTGCCAGCAGCCGGGAATTGGGCTATGGCTACACCTTC. Translation gives CASSRELGYGYTF.

This chain uses TRBV6-2 or TRBV6-3 with TRBJ2-1; a possible D gene is TRBD2 (5 bases). The germline V and J ends were trimmed by 6 bases and 2 bases, with 14 bases remaining between them. This CDR3 spans 15 amino acids. The germline V gene encodes CDR1 MNHEY and CDR2 SVGEGT. CDR3 nucleotide sequence: TGTGCCAGCAGCCCTAGCCCGGGGACCTACAATGAGCAGTTCTTC. It encodes CASSPSPGTYNEQFF.

The rearrangement joins TRBV2 to TRBJ1-6, with D unresolved. Trimming shortened V by 6 bases and J by 4 bases, and 7 bases separated the two germline ends. The CDR3 loop spans 13 amino acids. The V gene's germline CDR1 is SNHLY and CDR2 FYNNEI. For the CDR3, the DNA is TGTGCCAGCAGGGTCACTTATAATTCACCCCTCCACTTT. Amino acid sequence: CASRVTYNSPLHF.